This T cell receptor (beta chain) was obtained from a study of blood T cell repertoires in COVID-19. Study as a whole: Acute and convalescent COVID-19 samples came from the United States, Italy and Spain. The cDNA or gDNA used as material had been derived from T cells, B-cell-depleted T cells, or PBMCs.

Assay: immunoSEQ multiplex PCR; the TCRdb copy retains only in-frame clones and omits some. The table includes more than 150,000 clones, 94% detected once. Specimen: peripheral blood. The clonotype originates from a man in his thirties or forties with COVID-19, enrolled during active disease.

The CDR3 DNA follows: TGTGCTAGTGGTTTGGCCGAGGAGCAGCCCCAGCATTTT. Encoded protein: CASGLAEEQPQHF. The chain combines TRBV12-5 with TRBJ1-5; D gene ambiguous. CDR1 and CDR2 from the germline V gene are LGHNT and FRNRAP. V was clipped by 1 base and J by 7 bases, with 8 bases between them. There are 13 residues in the CDR3.